This passage covers 32 T cell receptor beta chains from one sample sequenced in a study of T cell responses to AZD1222 COVID-19 vaccine. Clones were sequenced by immunoSEQ multiplex PCR, and TCRdb holds only the in-frame ones, with some missing. Here the sample spans some 180,000 clones, 80% to 95% being singletons. The material sequenced was peripheral blood, taken 28 days after the second AZD1222 dose. The source of these receptors is an adult who received the AZD1222 COVID-19 vaccine.

The chain combines TRBV11-2 with TRBJ2-1, with a weak D call TRBD1 (6 bases). With 0 bases removed from V and 9 bases from J, the gap between germline ends came to 18 bases. CDR1 is SGHAT and CDR2 is FQNNGV in the germline V gene. CDR3 length: 16 amino acids. CDR3 amino acids: CASSLERASGVGEQFF. The CDR3 bases are TGTGCCAGCAGCTTAGAACGTGCGTCAGGGGTGGGTGAGCAGTTCTTC.

The V call is TRBV30, the J call TRBJ2-1; D unresolved. The CDR3 spans 14 residues. V was shortened by 2 bases and J by 7 bases, with 15 bases between the two germline ends. Germline lookup yields CDR1 GTSNPN and CDR2 SVGIG (reference sequence). The CDR3 spells CAWSRQILRNEQFF. The DNA of the CDR3 is TGTGCCTGGAGTAGGCAGATTCTAAGGAATGAGCAGTTCTTC.

This chain connects TRBV11-2 to TRBJ2-1; the match to TRBD2 covers 10 bases. CDR3 length equals 15 residues. The V segment lost 1 base and the J segment 4 bases; nucleotides outside the gene matches: 1. The V gene's germline CDR1 is SGHAT and CDR2 FQNNGV. CDR3 bases: TGTGCCAGCAGCTTAGGGACTAGCGGTTACAATGAGCAGTTCTTC. Protein product: CASSLGTSGYNEQFF.

This clone was picked up one time. Distinct nucleotide sequences in the sample also encode this CDR3. This CDR3 reads CASSPGLADYEQYF. CDR3 sequence (DNA): TGTGCCAGCTCCCCGGGACTAGCGGATTACGAGCAGTACTTC. The chain combines TRBV18 with TRBJ2-7; 11 bases are a match to TRBD2. CDR1 is KGHSH, CDR2 LQKENI, per germline. Unmatched junction bases numbered 5, after V lost 6 bases and J lost 4 bases. There are 14 residues in the CDR3. The complete variable domain, with remaining parts taken from reference TRBV18 and TRBJ2-7, reads NAGVMQNPRHLVRRRGQEARLRCSPMKGHSHVYWYRQLPEEGLKFMVYLQKENIIDESGMPKERFSAEFPKEGPSILRIQQVVRGDSAAYFCASSPGLADYEQYFGPGTRLTVT.

The chain has TRBV5-1 and TRBJ1-6; perhaps TRBD1 as D (5 bases). The germline V and J ends were trimmed by 4 bases and 7 bases, with 15 bases remaining between them. The length of the CDR3 is 15 residues. The germline V gene has CDR1 SGHRS and CDR2 YFSETQ. In DNA, the CDR3 is TGCGCCAGCAGCCCCTTGACAGCTGAAAATTCACCCCTCCACTTT. It encodes CASSPLTAENSPLHF.

The J gene is TRBJ1-2, the V gene TRBV7-9, with 11 bases identical to TRBD1. Germline-derived CDR1 and CDR2 are SEHNR and FQNEAQ (reference sequence). This CDR3 comprises 16 residues. V shed 5 bases and J 6 bases; nucleotides not matched to a gene: 11. In DNA form, the CDR3 reads TGTGCCAGCAGCCTTAACCCCGGGACAGGGGGGAATGGCTACACCTTC. It is translated as CASSLNPGTGGNGYTF.

The chain joins TRBV5-1 to TRBJ1-1, with 8 bases fitting TRBD1. The CDR3 sequence is 14 residues long. With 3 bases clipped from V and 1 base from J, the junction kept 2 bases outside the gene matches. Germline CDR1 reads SGHRS; CDR2 reads YFSETQ. CDR3 loop: CASSSGTGNTEAFF. The CDR3, as DNA: TGCGCCAGCAGCTCCGGGACAGGGAACACTGAAGCTTTCTTT.

The chain links TRBV6-2 or TRBV6-3 to TRBJ2-1, with TRBD1 matching 8 bases. V gave up 2 bases and J gave up 14 bases; unmatched junction bases: 8. Germline CDR1 reads MNHEY; CDR2 reads SVGEGT. The length of the CDR3 is 13 residues. CDR3 region: CASSYGSGDRKFF. The CDR3 nucleotides read TGTGCCAGCAGTTACGGGTCGGGGGACAGGAAGTTCTTC.

J is TRBJ2-2 and V is TRBV30; maybe TRBD2 (5 bases). This CDR3 contains 15 residues. Germline V CDR1 and CDR2: GTSNPN, SVGIG (reference sequence). V was cut by 0 bases and J by 3 bases, with 11 bases left in between. In DNA form, the CDR3 reads TGTGCCTGGAGTGTATCTAGCAGATACACCGGGGAGCTGTTTTTT. The encoded protein is CAWSVSSRYTGELFF.

This clone was counted a single time. The chain employs TRBV27 and TRBJ2-7; perhaps TRBD1 as D (6 bases). The CDR3 totals 14 residues. The V gene lost 3 bases and the J gene lost 4 bases, with 13 bases spanning the gap. CDR1 MNHEY and CDR2 SMNVEV come from the germline V gene (reference sequence). CDR3 bases: TGTGCCAGCAGTTTTAAGGGGGTAATGTACGAGCAGTACTTC. Protein product: CASSFKGVMYEQYF.

J is TRBJ2-7 and V is TRBV28; D may be TRBD1 (5 bases). The CDR3 is made up of 13 amino acids. Trimming shortened V by 5 bases and J by 4 bases, and 12 bases separated the two germline ends. Germline CDR1 reads MDHEN; CDR2 reads SYDVKM. Here the CDR3 reads CASSTLQEYEQYF. The CDR3 DNA follows: TGTGCCAGCAGTACGCTACAGGAGTACGAGCAGTACTTC.

Remarks on this clone: Relative to the germline gene, one junction end is altered; a read error may explain this. This chain uses TRBV5-5 with TRBJ2-1, with a tentative D call TRBD2 (6 bases). Per germline, CDR1 SGHKS and CDR2 YYEKEE (reference sequence). CDR3 size: 17 residues. The CDR3 reads CAGSPRGQRSSYNEQFF. CDR3 in DNA: TGTGCCGGCAGCCCGCGGGGTCAGCGGAGCTCCTACAATGAGCAGTTCTTC. Drawing the rest from reference TRBV5-5 and TRBJ2-1, the complete variable domain is DAGVTQSPTHLIKTRGQQVTLRCSPISGHKSVSWYQQVLGQGPQFIFQYYEKEERGRGNFPDRFSARQFPNYSSELNVNALLLGDSALYLCAGSPRGQRSSYNEQFFGPGTRLTVL.

This clone was picked up a small number of times. V and J are TRBV7-8 and TRBJ1-4; D remains unclear. The CDR3 sequence is 15 residues long. V was shortened by 4 bases and J by 4 bases, with 13 bases between the two germline ends. Germline V gene lookup returns CDR1 SGHVS and CDR2 FQNEAQ. CDR3 residues: CASSYQRQINEKLFF. The CDR3 DNA reads as TGTGCCAGCAGCTATCAGCGTCAGATTAATGAAAAACTGTTTTTT.

The chain uses TRBV19 and TRBJ2-2, with D perhaps matching TRBD1 (5 bases). The CDR3 loop spans 15 amino acids. Germline CDR1 LNHDA, CDR2 SQIVND (reference sequence). V was shortened by 1 base and J by 6 bases, with 12 bases between the two germline ends. In nucleotides, the CDR3 is TGTGCCAGTAGTATAGGCAACACAGGCCCCGGGGAGCTGTTTTTT. Translating it yields CASSIGNTGPGELFF.

V gene TRBV6-5 combines with J gene TRBJ1-2; the D is unclear. Trimming left V 11 bases short and J 1 base short, with 14 bases between. From germline, CDR1 is MNHEY and CDR2 SVGAGI. The CDR3 extends over 13 amino acids. Written as DNA, the CDR3 is TGTGCCGGCCGACCCTTGGGTAACTATGGCTACACCTTC. Protein: CAGRPLGNYGYTF.

The chain combines TRBV11-3 with TRBJ2-1, with unresolved D. This CDR3 spans 15 amino acids. Germline CDR1 is SGHNT and CDR2 is YENEEA. Between the trimmed V and J ends, which lost 3 bases and 2 bases, there was a span of 11 bases. The CDR3 reads CASSLGMAAYNEQFF. CDR3 DNA sequence: TGTGCCAGCAGCTTGGGAATGGCGGCCTACAATGAGCAGTTCTTC.

This chain uses TRBV18 with TRBJ2-7, with D uncertain. Germline lookup yields CDR1 KGHSH and CDR2 LQKENI. V was trimmed by 4 bases and J by 4 bases, leaving 14 bases between them. CDR3 length: 14 amino acids. The CDR3 here is CASSRVGSTYEQYF. For the CDR3, the DNA is TGTGCCAGCTCACGCGTCGGCAGTACTTACGAGCAGTACTTC.

V usage is TRBV19 and J usage is TRBJ2-7; TRBD2 matches at 11 bases. CDR3 length: 15 amino acids. After removal of 5 bases from V and 4 bases from J, the junction contained 7 bases not matched to a gene. Looked up from germline, CDR1 is LNHDA and CDR2 is SQIVND (reference sequence). The CDR3 nucleotides are TGTGCCAGTAGTCTCTTGACTAGCGGGGCTTACGAGCAGTACTTC. This translates into CASSLLTSGAYEQYF.

The rearrangement joins TRBV27 to TRBJ2-4; TRBD2 aligns across 10 bases. Losses at the gene ends were 5 bases for V and 1 base for J; bases not matched to a gene: 17. Germline V gives CDR1 MNHEY, CDR2 SMNVEV (reference sequence). The CDR3 loop spans 20 amino acids. The CDR3 loop reads CASSAHRLAGEVAAKNIQYF. The CDR3, as DNA: TGTGCCAGCAGTGCTCACAGGCTAGCGGGAGAAGTGGCCGCCAAAAACATTCAGTACTTC.

The genes are TRBV9 and TRBJ2-1; D possibly uses TRBD1 or TRBD2 (5 bases each). Trimming took 4 bases from V and 10 from J, leaving 15 bases between them. CDR1 is SGDLS and CDR2 is YYNGEE in the germline V gene. The CDR3 is 13 amino acids. This CDR3 reads CASSLEGPGEQFF. CDR3 nucleotides: TGTGCCAGCAGCCTCGAGGGACCGGGGGAGCAGTTCTTC.

The chain couples TRBV27 to TRBJ1-1; D not resolved. CDR3 length: 15 residues. Per the germline V gene, CDR1 is MNHEY and CDR2 is SMNVEV (reference sequence). The V end was cut by 4 bases, the J end by 0 bases, with 12 bases between. CDR3 sequence: CASSWNRPMNTEAFF. CDR3 sequence (DNA): TGTGCCAGCAGTTGGAACCGTCCTATGAACACTGAAGCTTTCTTT.

This chain links TRBV6-2 or TRBV6-3 with TRBJ1-1; 10 bases map to TRBD1. Looked up from germline, CDR1 is MNHEY and CDR2 is SVGEGT. The length of the CDR3 is 17 residues. Losses at the gene ends were 4 bases for V and 4 bases for J; bases not matched to a gene: 12. This CDR3 reads CASSSGTGVIVSTEAFF. CDR3 DNA sequence: TGTGCCAGCAGTTCCGGGACAGGGGTGATAGTGAGCACTGAAGCTTTCTTT.

J is TRBJ2-1 and V is TRBV14, with D possibly TRBD2 on 7 matching bases. CDR1 SGHDN and CDR2 FVKESK come from the germline V gene. The V gene lost 0 bases and the J gene lost 3 bases, with 15 bases spanning the gap. CDR3 size: 17 residues. The CDR3, as DNA: TGTGCCAGCAGCCAAGAAGGCTCGCGGGGGCTCTACAATGAGCAGTTCTTC. Translated: CASSQEGSRGLYNEQFF.

This clone was recorded a few times. The V call is TRBV23-1, the J call TRBJ2-2; D is possibly TRBD2 (6 bases). TRBV23-1 is an ORF, and what it does is uncertain. V shed 1 base and J shed 7 bases, with 22 bases lying between them. CDR3 length: 18 residues. The CDR3 bases are TGCGCCAGCAGTCAATTTGCTGCAACTGCGGGGCGAGGCGGGGAGCTGTTTTTT. Its protein product is CASSQFAATAGRGGELFF.

The rearrangement joins TRBV5-3 to TRBJ2-3, with 11 positions matching TRBD2. TRBV5-3 carries the ORF label, with uncertain function. V lost 4 bases to trimming and J lost 5 bases; unmatched junction nucleotides: 15. The CDR3 runs 18 residues. CDR3 sequence reads: CARSLGGETSGTKDTQYF. In DNA, the CDR3 is TGTGCCAGAAGCCTGGGCGGGGAGACTAGCGGGACTAAAGATACGCAGTATTTT.

The chain couples TRBV4-1 to TRBJ1-1, with a possible D match to TRBD1 (6 bases). The germline V gene encodes CDR1 MGHRA and CDR2 YSYEKL. The CDR3 extends over 13 amino acids. Trimming took 2 bases from V and 10 from J, leaving 14 bases between them. The CDR3 DNA reads TGCGCCAGCAGCCAACCTACAGGGCGGGGAGCTTTCTTT. This codes for CASSQPTGRGAFF.

The chain couples TRBV19 to TRBJ1-5, with D possibly matching TRBD1 (5 bases). This CDR3 is 17 amino acids long. V gave up 5 bases and J gave up 0 bases, with 17 bases separating them. CDR1 and CDR2 (germline): LNHDA, SQIVND (reference sequence). The CDR3 spells CASSGGLGGYSNQPQHF. In DNA form, the CDR3 reads TGTGCCAGTAGTGGGGGTCTGGGGGGATATAGCAATCAGCCCCAGCATTTT.

Notes on this clone: Its ends do not fully match the called genes, so a read error is possible. The gene calls are TRBV7-8 and TRBJ2-3; no clear D gene. This CDR3 contains 13 residues. CDR1 and CDR2 from the germline V gene are SGHVS and FQNEAQ. This CDR3 is CASSLAGQDTSFF. CDR3 sequence (DNA): TGTGCCAGCAGCTTAGCGGGCCAAGATACGTCATTTTTT.

The genes are TRBV6-1 and TRBJ1-5; D gene uncertain. This CDR3 spans 15 amino acids. Trimming removed 2 bases at V and 0 bases at J, with 8 bases between. Per the germline V gene, CDR1 is MNHNS and CDR2 is SASEGT. The DNA of the CDR3 is TGTGCCAGCAGTGAACGTCCGAATAGCAATCAGCCCCAGCATTTT. This codes for CASSERPNSNQPQHF.

The V and J genes are TRBV20-1 and TRBJ2-3; D gene ambiguous. The CDR3 sequence is 8 residues long. In germline, CDR1 is DFQATT, CDR2 SNEGSKA (reference sequence). This CDR3 reads CRADTQYF. The CDR3 region has the DNA TGCAGGGCAGATACGCAGTATTTT.

CDR3 DNA: TGTGCCAGCAGTTTTCCGGGACAGGAGGGAAACATTCAGTACTTC. Translated, it gives CASSFPGQEGNIQYF. The V call is TRBV28, the J call TRBJ2-4, with 8 bases aligning to TRBD1. The CDR3 runs to 15 residues. With 3 bases clipped from V and 6 bases from J, the junction kept 7 bases outside the gene matches. Germline V gene sequence: CDR1 MDHEN, CDR2 SYDVKM.

The V and J genes are TRBV7-9 and TRBJ1-1, with 7 positions matching TRBD1. Germline V gene sequence: CDR1 SEHNR, CDR2 FQNEAQ (reference sequence). The junction had 5 bases not matched to a gene; V was cut back by 5 bases and J by 2 bases. The CDR3 sequence is 14 residues long. In nucleotides, the CDR3 is TGTGCCAGCAGCCGAGGGACAGCCAACACTGAAGCTTTCTTT. It yields the protein CASSRGTANTEAFF.